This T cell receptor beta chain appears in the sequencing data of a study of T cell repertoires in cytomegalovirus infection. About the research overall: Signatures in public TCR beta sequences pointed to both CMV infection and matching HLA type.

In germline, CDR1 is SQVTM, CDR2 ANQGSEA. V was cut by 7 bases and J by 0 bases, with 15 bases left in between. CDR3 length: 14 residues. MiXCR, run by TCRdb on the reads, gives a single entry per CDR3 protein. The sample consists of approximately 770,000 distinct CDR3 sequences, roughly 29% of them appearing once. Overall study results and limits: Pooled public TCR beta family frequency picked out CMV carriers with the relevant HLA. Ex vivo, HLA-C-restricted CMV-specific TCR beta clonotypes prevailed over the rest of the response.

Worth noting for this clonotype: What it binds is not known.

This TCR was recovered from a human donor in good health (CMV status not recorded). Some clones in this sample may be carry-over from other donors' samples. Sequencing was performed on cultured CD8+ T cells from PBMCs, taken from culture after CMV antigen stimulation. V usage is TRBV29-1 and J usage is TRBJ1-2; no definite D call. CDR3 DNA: TGCAGCGCAACAGAGGGAGCTTCTAACTATGGCTACACCTTC. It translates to CSATEGASNYGYTF.